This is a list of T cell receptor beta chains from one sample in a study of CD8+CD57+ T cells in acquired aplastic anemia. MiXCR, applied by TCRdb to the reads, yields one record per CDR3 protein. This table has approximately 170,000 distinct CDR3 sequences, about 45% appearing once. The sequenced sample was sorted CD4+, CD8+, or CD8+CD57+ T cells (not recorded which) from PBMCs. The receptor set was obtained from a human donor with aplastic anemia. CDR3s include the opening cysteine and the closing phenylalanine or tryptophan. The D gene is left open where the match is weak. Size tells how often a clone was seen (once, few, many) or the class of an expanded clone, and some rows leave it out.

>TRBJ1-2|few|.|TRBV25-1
TGTGCCAGCAGATTCCAGGTACTCTATGGCTACACCTTC
CASRFQVLYGYTF
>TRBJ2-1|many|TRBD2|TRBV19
TGTGCCAGTAGTATAGTCGCGGGGGGGCCCGATGAGCAGTTCTTC
CASSIVAGGPDEQFF
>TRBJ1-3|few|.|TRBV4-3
TGCGCCAGCAGCCAAGATCTCGGTGGAAACACCATATATTTT
CASSQDLGGNTIYF
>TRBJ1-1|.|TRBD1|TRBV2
TGTGCCAGCAGTGTTACAGGGGGCGCAAGGAACACTGAAGCTTTCTTT
CASSVTGGARNTEAFF
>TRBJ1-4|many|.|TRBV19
TGTGCCAGTAGTATAGGTCGGGGGGCTTGGGAAAAACTGTTTTTT
CASSIGRGAWEKLFF
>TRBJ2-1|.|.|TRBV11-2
TGTGCCAGCGGCTTAGAACCCGGGATAGGAGGAGGTCTGCAGTTCTTC
CASGLEPGIGGGLQFF
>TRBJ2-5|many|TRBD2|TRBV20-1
TGCAGTGCAAAGACTAGCGGGAGGTTCCAAGAGACCCAGTACTTC
CSAKTSGRFQETQYF
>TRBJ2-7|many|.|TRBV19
TGTGCCAGTAGAGACATTACAACCTCCTCCGAGCAGTACTTC
CASRDITTSSEQYF
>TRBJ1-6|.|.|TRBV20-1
TGCAGTGCTAGAGTGACAGCCTATAATTCACCCCTCCACTTT
CSARVTAYNSPLHF
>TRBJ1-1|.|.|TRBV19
TGTGCCAGTATGGGCAGAAGGAACACTGAAGCTTTCTTT
CASMGRRNTEAFF
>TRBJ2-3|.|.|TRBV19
TGTGCCAGTAGTATCCCTTTGGGCAACACAGATACGCAGTATTTT
CASSIPLGNTDTQYF
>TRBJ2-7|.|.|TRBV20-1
TGCAGTGCTATCCGGTTGGGGTCCTACGAGCAGTACTTC
CSAIRLGSYEQYF
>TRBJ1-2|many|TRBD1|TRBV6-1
TGTGCCAGCACCGCTACAGGGACAGCCTTCTATGGCTACACCTTC
CASTATGTAFYGYTF
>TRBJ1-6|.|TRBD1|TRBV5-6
TGTGCCAGCTTGGACAGGTCCCAATCACCCCTCCACTTT
CASLDRSQSPLHF
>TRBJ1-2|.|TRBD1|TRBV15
TGTGCCACCAGCAGACCCGGGACAGGGGACTTAGGGGTCGATGGCTACACCTTC
CATSRPGTGDLGVDGYTF
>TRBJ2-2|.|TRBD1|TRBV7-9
TGTGCCAGCAATTCACAGGGGACCGGGGAGCTGTTTTTT
CASNSQGTGELFF
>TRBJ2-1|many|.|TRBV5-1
TGCGCCAGCAGCGGGATACAGGGTTCGAATGAGCAGTTCTTC
CASSGIQGSNEQFF
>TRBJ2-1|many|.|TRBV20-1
TGCAGTGCTGGCCGGGCGGGCTCCTACAATGAGCAGTTCTTC
CSAGRAGSYNEQFF
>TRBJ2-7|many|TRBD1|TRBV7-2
TGTGCCAGCAGCTTAGTCAGGACAGGAGCCTACGAGCAGTACTTC
CASSLVRTGAYEQYF
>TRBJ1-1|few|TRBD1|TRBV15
TGTGCCACCAGCAGCGCAGGGGGCGCGGGGAACACTGAAGCTTTCTTT
CATSSAGGAGNTEAFF
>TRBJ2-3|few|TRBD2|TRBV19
TGTGCCAGTAGAGTCGGGGGGGCAGCAGATACGCAGTATTTT
CASRVGGAADTQYF
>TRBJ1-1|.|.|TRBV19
TGTGCCAGTAGTATAGGCTGGAACACTGAAGCTTTCTTT
CASSIGWNTEAFF
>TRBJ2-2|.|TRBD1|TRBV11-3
TGTGCCAGCACCCAGGGGGCGACCGGGGAGCTGTTTTTT
CASTQGATGELFF
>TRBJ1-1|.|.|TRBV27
TGTGCCAGCAGTCCAGCTATTCCGGGTATGGGGGGCACTGAAGCTTTCTTT
CASSPAIPGMGGTEAFF
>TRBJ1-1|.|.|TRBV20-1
TGCAGTGCTAGAGATCCTATCGGCGCGGGGTCGAACACTGAAGCTTTCTTT
CSARDPIGAGSNTEAFF
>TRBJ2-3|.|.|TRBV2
TGTGCCAGCAGTGCTATGTTCAGGGAGGATACGCAGTATTTT
CASSAMFREDTQYF
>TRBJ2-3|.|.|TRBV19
TGTGCCAGTAGTGTTAAGGGGGGAGATACGCAGTATTTT
CASSVKGGDTQYF
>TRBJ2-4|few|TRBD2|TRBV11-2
TGTGCCAGCAGCACCGGGACTAGCAGAAACATTCAGTACTTC
CASSTGTSRNIQYF
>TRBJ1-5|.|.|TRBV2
TGTGCCAGCGCGCAGCTTTTTGGCAATCAGCCCCAGCATTTT
CASAQLFGNQPQHF
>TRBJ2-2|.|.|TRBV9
TGTGCCAGCAGCAGGGGGAACGGGGAGCTGTTTTTT
CASSRGNGELFF
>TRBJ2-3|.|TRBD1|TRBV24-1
TGTGCCACCAGTGGGGCTAAGGGGGCGCGGACAGATACGCAGTATTTT
CATSGAKGARTDTQYF
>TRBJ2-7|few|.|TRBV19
TGTGCCAGTAGTATAGGGCAGGGTAACGACGAGCAGTACTTC
CASSIGQGNDEQYF
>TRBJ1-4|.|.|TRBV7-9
TGTGCCAGCAGCTTAGGGCGGCCTAATGAAGAACCGTTTTTT
CASSLGRPNEEPFF
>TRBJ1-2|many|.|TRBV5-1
TGCGCCAGCAGAGAAATGTTGGGGGCCTATGGCTACACCTTC
CASREMLGAYGYTF
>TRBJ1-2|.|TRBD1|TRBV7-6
TGTGCCAGCAGCCCCGGACAGGGGGCAGGAGGCTATGGCTACACCTTC
CASSPGQGAGGYGYTF
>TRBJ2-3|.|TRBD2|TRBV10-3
TGTGCCATCAGTGACAGGACTAGCGGGGGCACAGATACGCAGTATTTT
CAISDRTSGGTDTQYF
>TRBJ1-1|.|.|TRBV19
TGTGCCAGTAGTATGTGGGCAGGGCCTGAAGCTTTCTTT
CASSMWAGPEAFF
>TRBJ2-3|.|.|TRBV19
TGTGCCAGTAGTATCGGCCAGTTCGTCACAGGTACGCAGTATTTT
CASSIGQFVTGTQYF
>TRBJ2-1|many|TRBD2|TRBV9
TGTGCCAGCAGCGGAAGAGCGGGAGCAAGGGTTTACAATGAGCAGTTCTTC
CASSGRAGARVYNEQFF
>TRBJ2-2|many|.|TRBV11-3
TGTGCCAGCAGCTTAGGAGGGGTGAACACCGGGGAGCTGTTTTTT
CASSLGGVNTGELFF
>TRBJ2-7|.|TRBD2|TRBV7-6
TGTGCCAGCAGCGTAGAGGCTAGCGGGGGATCCGAGCAGTACTTC
CASSVEASGGSEQYF
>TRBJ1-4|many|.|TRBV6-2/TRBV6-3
TGTGCCAGCAGCAGGTCCGGGAATGAAAAACTGTTTTTT
CASSRSGNEKLFF